This T cell receptor (beta chain) was obtained from a study of blood T cell repertoires in COVID-19. The overall study: Samples of COVID-19 (acute and convalescent) were obtained from the United States, Italy and Spain. T cells, B-cell-depleted T cells, or PBMCs provided the cDNA or gDNA that served as material.

In the authors' workflow: Estimation of nucleated cell counts relied on the amplification of reference gene primers. Repertoires were generated with immunoSEQ multiplex PCR, while TCRdb's copy carries only in-frame clones and drops some. Clone size and V and J calls were adopted from that table, with D and trimming inferred from the DNA. The sample has about 99,000 clones; roughly 89% are singletons. The CDR3 contains 15 residues. Trimming left V 2 bases short and J 4 bases short, with 15 bases between. Germline V gives CDR1 SGHAT, CDR2 FQDESV (reference sequence). This clonotype was obtained from a human donor in a cohort sampled during active COVID-19. The chain has TRBV11-1 and TRBJ2-7, with D perhaps TRBD1 (6 bases). Sequencing was carried out using peripheral blood. The CDR3 nucleotides read TGTGCCAGCAGCTTAAGGCCGGGACAAGAGTACGAGCAGTACTTC. Translating it yields CASSLRPGQEYEQYF. The complete variable domain, with remaining parts taken from reference TRBV11-1 and TRBJ2-7, reads EAEVAQSPRYKITEKSQAVAFWCDPISGHATLYWYRQILGQGPELLVQFQDESVVDDSQLPKDRFSAERLKGVDSTLKIQPAELGDSAMYLCASSLRPGQEYEQYFGPGTRLTVT.